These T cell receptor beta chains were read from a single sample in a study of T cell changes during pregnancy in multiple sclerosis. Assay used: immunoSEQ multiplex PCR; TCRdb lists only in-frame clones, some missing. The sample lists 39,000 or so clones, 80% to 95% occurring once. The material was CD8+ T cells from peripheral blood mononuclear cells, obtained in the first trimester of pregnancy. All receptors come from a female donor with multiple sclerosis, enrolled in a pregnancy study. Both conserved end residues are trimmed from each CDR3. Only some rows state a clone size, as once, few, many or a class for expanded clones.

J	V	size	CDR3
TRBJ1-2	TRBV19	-	ASSIDWTGTGNYGYT
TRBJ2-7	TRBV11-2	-	ASSSDRENEY
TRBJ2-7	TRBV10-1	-	ASSESGLGYEQY
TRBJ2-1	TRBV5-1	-	ASSFLAGVDNEQF
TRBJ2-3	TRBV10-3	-	AISASGKGFTQY
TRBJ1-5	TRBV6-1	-	ASSEWGETSNQPQH
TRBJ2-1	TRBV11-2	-	ASSPRRASYNEQF
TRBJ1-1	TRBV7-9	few	ASSLPWGGMNTEAF
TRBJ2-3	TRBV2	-	ASYGLAGATDTQY
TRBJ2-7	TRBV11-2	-	ASSPNTNDEQY
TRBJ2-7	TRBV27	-	ASSLGASNSYEQY
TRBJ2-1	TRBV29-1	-	SVERGNRGQINEQF
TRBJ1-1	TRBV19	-	ASSTGHLNTEAF
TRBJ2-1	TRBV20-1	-	SATHGSEQF
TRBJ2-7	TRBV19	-	ASSIGQGPFEQY
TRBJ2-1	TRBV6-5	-	ASSYKAGGRTEQF
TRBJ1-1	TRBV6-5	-	ASSYKDKAF
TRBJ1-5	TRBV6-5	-	ASKKGEGQPQH
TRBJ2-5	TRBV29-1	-	SVAAGSRETQY
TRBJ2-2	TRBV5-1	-	ASSLSGAGTGELF
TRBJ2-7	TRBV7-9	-	ASSGDRSEEQY
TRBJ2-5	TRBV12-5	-	ASAFGTGQETQY
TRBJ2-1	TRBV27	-	ASSSDRFGEQF
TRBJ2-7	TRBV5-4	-	ASSLLGGSSYEQY
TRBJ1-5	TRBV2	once	ASSSGFSNQPQH
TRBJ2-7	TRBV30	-	AWRLAGTSYEQY
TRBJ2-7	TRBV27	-	ASSSGQGGSYEQY
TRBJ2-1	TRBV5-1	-	ASSGRTSPYSYNEQF
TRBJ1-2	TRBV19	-	ASSIFFQDGYT
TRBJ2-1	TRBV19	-	ASSSSGGIYNEQF
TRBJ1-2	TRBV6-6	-	ASRTGQYLSGYT
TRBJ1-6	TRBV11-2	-	ASSLGGGGWNSPLH
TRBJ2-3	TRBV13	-	ASQGEGTDTQY
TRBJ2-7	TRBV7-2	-	ASSSRTSGKTYEQY
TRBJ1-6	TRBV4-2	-	ASSQEGDNNSPLH
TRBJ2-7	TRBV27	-	ASRQGSYEQY